This T cell receptor (beta chain) appears in the sequencing data of a study of blood T cells in healthy people across ages. Study-level results: Comparison with aged donors showed that long-lived donors had more naive CD4+ cells and higher diversity. In older individuals, TCR beta diversity per million T cells was lower, falling roughly linearly with age. Estimated diversity, derived from one million T cells, was regarded as an underestimate.

Trimming took 5 bases from V and 5 from J, leaving 19 bases between them. Per germline, CDR1 SGHTA and CDR2 FQGTGA. The CDR3 length is 16 residues. Per sample, at least 5.5 micrograms of total RNA were extracted. For this clonotype: Its specificity is unknown.

Through a sample-barcoded 5' primer and a J-beta primer mix, a second PCR was run for about 6 to 12 cycles. TCRdb recomputed calls from the 5' RACE reads with MiXCR, one row per CDR3 protein. The profile covers more than 1,400,000 distinct CDR3 sequences, with roughly 45% appearing a single time and 7.9% taken by the ten largest. The sequenced sample consisted of blood. This chain links TRBV7-3 with TRBJ2-1; D is perhaps TRBD2 (7 bases). The sequence was collected from a woman aged 18 to 35 in good health. As DNA, the CDR3 is TGTGCCAGCAGCCCCCCTTGGGGGGGCTTGGACAATGAGCAGTTCTTC. It specifies CASSPPWGGLDNEQFF.